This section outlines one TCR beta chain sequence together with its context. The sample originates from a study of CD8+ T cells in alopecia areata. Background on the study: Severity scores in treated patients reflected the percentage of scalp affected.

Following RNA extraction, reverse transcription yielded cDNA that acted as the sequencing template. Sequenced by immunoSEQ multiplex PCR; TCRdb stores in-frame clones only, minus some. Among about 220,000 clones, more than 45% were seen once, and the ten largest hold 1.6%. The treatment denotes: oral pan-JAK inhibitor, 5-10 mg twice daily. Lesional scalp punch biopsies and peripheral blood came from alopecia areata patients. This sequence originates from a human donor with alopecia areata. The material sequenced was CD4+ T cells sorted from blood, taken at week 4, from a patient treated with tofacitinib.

For the CDR3, the DNA is TGCGCCAGCAGCCCCCAAGCGGGGGGGCTCAGTGAGCAGTTCTTC. This sequence encodes CASSPQAGGLSEQFF. V gene TRBV4-1 combines with J gene TRBJ2-1, with 10 bases that match TRBD2. This CDR3 region has 15 residues. The V and J ends lost 4 bases and 9 bases, in that order; junction bases with no gene match: 9. Germline V CDR1 and CDR2: MGHRA, YSYEKL.